This T cell receptor beta chain derives from a study of control samples from healthy donors and cancer patients. Clones were sequenced by immunoSEQ multiplex PCR, and TCRdb holds only the in-frame ones, with some missing. The sample has just over 90,000 clones, around 83% seen once; the top ten hold roughly 1.3%. V shed 0 bases, J shed 0 bases, and the junction held 2 bases outside the gene matches. This CDR3 contains 16 residues. The germline V gene encodes CDR1 MDHEN and CDR2 SYDVKM. The sample taken for sequencing was blood. This chain connects TRBV28 to TRBJ1-3; 7 bases match TRBD1. The receptor was isolated from a woman in her 50s in good health. CDR3 sequence (DNA): TGTGCCAGCAGTTTATGGCGGGACAGCTCTGGAAACACCATATATTTT. As protein: CASSLWRDSSGNTIYF.